These T cell receptor beta chains were read from a single sample in a study of PD-L1 blockade in urothelial cancer. Sequencing was performed with immunoSEQ multiplex PCR; in TCRdb, only in-frame clones are kept and a portion is missing. The data hold about 45,000 clones, with more than 70% observed a single time. The source was PBMCs, collected around atezolizumab (anti-PD-L1) treatment. The receptor set was obtained from a man older than 75 with urothelial cancer. CDR3s include the opening cysteine and the closing phenylalanine or tryptophan. The order of the fields is clone size, J gene, D gene, V gene, CDR3 DNA, CDR3 protein. The D gene is left open where the match is weak. Size values are once, few and many counts, or a class for expanded clones, and some rows have none.

size: NA; J: TRBJ1-4; D: NA; V: TRBV18; DNA: TGTGCCAGCTCACCACAGCGCGGCAGGGGAGAACTGTTTTTT; CDR3: CASSPQRGRGELFF
size: NA; J: TRBJ1-3; D: NA; V: TRBV18; DNA: TGTGCCAGCTCACCACCAGGCAGGTCTGGAAACACCATATATTTT; CDR3: CASSPPGRSGNTIYF
size: NA; J: TRBJ1-2; D: TRBD1; V: TRBV27; DNA: TGTGCCAGCAGTCCTCAGGGGGCTAACCTTTATGGCTACACCTTC; CDR3: CASSPQGANLYGYTF
size: NA; J: TRBJ1-1; D: TRBD1; V: TRBV10-3; DNA: TGTGCCATCAGATCGGGACAGGAGAACACTGAAGCTTTCTTT; CDR3: CAIRSGQENTEAFF
size: NA; J: TRBJ1-5; D: TRBD1; V: TRBV6-1; DNA: TGTGCCAGCAGTGATGGGACAGGGGGGTACGGCAATCAGCCCCAGCATTTT; CDR3: CASSDGTGGYGNQPQHF
size: few; J: TRBJ1-5; D: NA; V: TRBV28; DNA: TGTGCCAGCAGTTTACCCGGAAGGACAAATCGGCAGCCCCAGCATTTT; CDR3: CASSLPGRTNRQPQHF
size: NA; J: TRBJ2-5; D: TRBD2; V: TRBV27; DNA: TGTGCCAGCACCCCCGCCGGGGGGGAGACCCAGTACTTC; CDR3: CASTPAGGETQYF
size: once; J: TRBJ1-1; D: NA; V: TRBV19; DNA: TGTGGGAGTAGTGTGGCTGCGAACACTGAAGCTTTCTTT; CDR3: CGSSVAANTEAFF
size: NA; J: TRBJ1-4; D: NA; V: TRBV29-1; DNA: TGCAGCGTCGCCGGGTCCCGGGGTGAAAAACTGTTTTTT; CDR3: CSVAGSRGEKLFF
size: NA; J: TRBJ1-4; D: TRBD1; V: TRBV4-3; DNA: TGCGCCAGCAGCCAAGATAGGGGGCCTGAAAAACTGTTTTTT; CDR3: CASSQDRGPEKLFF
size: NA; J: TRBJ1-1; D: NA; V: TRBV5-1; DNA: TGCGCCAGCAGCTTGGCTTCTGGTTCCGGCACTGAAGCTTTCTTT; CDR3: CASSLASGSGTEAFF
size: NA; J: TRBJ1-5; D: NA; V: TRBV28; DNA: TGTGCCAGCAGCCTAACGGGGGGTAGCAATCAGCCCCAGCATTTT; CDR3: CASSLTGGSNQPQHF
size: NA; J: TRBJ2-1; D: NA; V: TRBV27; DNA: TGTGCCAGCAGTGCCTTAAGCGGAGGGGCCCCGAATGAGCAGTTCTTC; CDR3: CASSALSGGAPNEQFF
size: NA; J: TRBJ2-7; D: NA; V: TRBV27; DNA: TGTGCCAGCAGTATCAGGGGCGACGAGCAGTACTTC; CDR3: CASSIRGDEQYF
size: NA; J: TRBJ1-5; D: NA; V: TRBV7-2; DNA: TGTGCCAGCAGCTTCGGACAGCCATATAGCAATCAGCCCCAGCATTTT; CDR3: CASSFGQPYSNQPQHF
size: NA; J: TRBJ1-3; D: TRBD1; V: TRBV15; DNA: TGTGCCACCTCCGACAGGGAGTCCGGAAACACCATATATTTT; CDR3: CATSDRESGNTIYF
size: NA; J: TRBJ2-1; D: NA; V: TRBV29-1; DNA: TGCAGCGTGGGGACGGGAGCCTCCTACAATGAGCAGTTCTTC; CDR3: CSVGTGASYNEQFF
size: NA; J: TRBJ1-4; D: NA; V: TRBV13; DNA: TGTGCCAGCAGCCCCTACAGGGAAGATGAAAAACTGTTTTTT; CDR3: CASSPYREDEKLFF
size: NA; J: TRBJ2-5; D: TRBD2; V: TRBV11-2; DNA: TGTGCCAGCAGCTTAGATGGGGCTAGCGGGTCCCAGTACTTC; CDR3: CASSLDGASGSQYF
size: NA; J: TRBJ2-4; D: NA; V: TRBV5-6; DNA: TGTGCCAGCAGCTTGGTGGGGGCTGAAAACATTCAGTACTTC; CDR3: CASSLVGAENIQYF
size: NA; J: TRBJ2-1; D: NA; V: TRBV9; DNA: TGTGCCAGCAGCGACCCCGTCCTCAGCTCCTACAATGAGCAGTTCTTC; CDR3: CASSDPVLSSYNEQFF
size: NA; J: TRBJ1-6; D: NA; V: TRBV10-3; DNA: TGTGCCATCAGTGAGGCACAGTTTTATAATTCACCCCTCCACTTT; CDR3: CAISEAQFYNSPLHF
size: NA; J: TRBJ2-7; D: TRBD2; V: TRBV19; DNA: TGTGCCAGTAAGGGACTACGATCCTACGAGCAGTACTTC; CDR3: CASKGLRSYEQYF
size: NA; J: TRBJ1-3; D: NA; V: TRBV7-8; DNA: TGTGCCAGCAGCTCTTCAGGGGCCGACTCTGGAAACACCATATATTTT; CDR3: CASSSSGADSGNTIYF
size: NA; J: TRBJ2-5; D: NA; V: TRBV13; DNA: TGTGCCAGCAGCTTATCAGCTAGCGACGAGACCCAGTACTTC; CDR3: CASSLSASDETQYF
size: NA; J: TRBJ1-5; D: NA; V: TRBV5-1; DNA: TGCGCCAGCAGCTTAGATGGCAGTAGCAATCAGCCCCAGCATTTT; CDR3: CASSLDGSSNQPQHF
size: NA; J: TRBJ2-7; D: NA; V: TRBV7-9; DNA: TGTGCCAGCAGCTTCGACGCGGGCGCGCAGTACTTC; CDR3: CASSFDAGAQYF
size: once; J: TRBJ2-1; D: NA; V: TRBV25-1; DNA: TGTGCCAGCAGTGAGAGCGGGTTCGATGAGCAGTTCTTC; CDR3: CASSESGFDEQFF
size: NA; J: TRBJ2-7; D: NA; V: TRBV10-3; DNA: TGTGCCATCAGTGATTTAGTCCGTGGAGACTCCTACGAGCAGTACTTC; CDR3: CAISDLVRGDSYEQYF
size: NA; J: TRBJ1-1; D: NA; V: TRBV6-5; DNA: TGTGCCAGCAGTTACTCGAGGGGGACTGAAGCTTTCTTT; CDR3: CASSYSRGTEAFF
size: NA; J: TRBJ2-7; D: TRBD2; V: TRBV2; DNA: TGTGCCAGCACCCCAGCGGCGGGAGGCCGAAACGAGCAGTACTTC; CDR3: CASTPAAGGRNEQYF
size: NA; J: TRBJ2-7; D: TRBD2; V: TRBV18; DNA: TGTGCCAGCTCACCGAAAGCGGGAGGGCCCCACGAGCAGTACTTC; CDR3: CASSPKAGGPHEQYF
size: NA; J: TRBJ1-4; D: NA; V: TRBV21-1; DNA: TGTGCCAGCAGCAAAGGGACAGGGGGGAATGAAAAACTGTTTTTT; CDR3: CASSKGTGGNEKLFF
size: NA; J: TRBJ1-1; D: NA; V: TRBV15; DNA: TGTGCCACCAGCCCCCGGTGGGAGGGTGAAGCTTTCTTT; CDR3: CATSPRWEGEAFF
size: NA; J: TRBJ1-1; D: TRBD1; V: TRBV19; DNA: TGTGCCAGTAAAAAAAACCGACAGGGCAACACTGAAGCTTTCTTT; CDR3: CASKKNRQGNTEAFF
size: NA; J: TRBJ1-5; D: TRBD1; V: TRBV30; DNA: TGTGCCTGGAGTGTACAGGGGGATCAGCCCCAGCATTTT; CDR3: CAWSVQGDQPQHF
size: NA; J: TRBJ1-5; D: TRBD1; V: TRBV2; DNA: TGTGCCAGCAGTCCGACAGGGACCGTCCGGCCCCAGCATTTT; CDR3: CASSPTGTVRPQHF
size: NA; J: TRBJ1-2; D: TRBD1; V: TRBV6-5; DNA: TGTGCCAGCAGTCCCCAGGGGGCTCTCTACACCTTC; CDR3: CASSPQGALYTF
size: NA; J: TRBJ2-1; D: TRBD2; V: TRBV10-1; DNA: TGCGCCAGCGGAGAAAGGGCTAGCGGGAGCAGGAATGAGCAGTTCTTC; CDR3: CASGERASGSRNEQFF
size: NA; J: TRBJ2-1; D: NA; V: TRBV6-4; DNA: TGTGCCAGCAGCCAGGGATCGGGTGAGCAGTTCTTC; CDR3: CASSQGSGEQFF
size: NA; J: TRBJ1-2; D: TRBD1; V: TRBV28; DNA: TGTGCCAGCTCCTCAAGAGGGGGCAACTATGGCTACACCTTC; CDR3: CASSSRGGNYGYTF
size: NA; J: TRBJ2-5; D: TRBD2; V: TRBV19; DNA: TGTGCCAGTAGGCGGGAGATGGGGGAGACCCAGTACTTC; CDR3: CASRREMGETQYF
size: NA; J: TRBJ2-3; D: NA; V: TRBV5-1; DNA: TGCGCCAGCAGCTTGGATGGCCTCACAGATACGCAGTATTTT; CDR3: CASSLDGLTDTQYF
size: NA; J: TRBJ2-1; D: NA; V: TRBV7-2; DNA: TGTGCCAGCAGCTTATCTATAAGCGACAATGAGCAGTTCTTC; CDR3: CASSLSISDNEQFF
size: NA; J: TRBJ2-2; D: TRBD2; V: TRBV6-1; DNA: TGTGCCAGCAAACTAGCGGAGATGAACACCGGGGAGCTGTTTTTT; CDR3: CASKLAEMNTGELFF
size: once; J: TRBJ2-2; D: TRBD1; V: TRBV5-4; DNA: TGTGCCAGCAGCTCACAGGGGACCGGGGAGCTGTTTTTT; CDR3: CASSSQGTGELFF
size: NA; J: TRBJ2-5; D: NA; V: TRBV6-1; DNA: TGTGCCAGCAGTGAAGTGAATAGCCGGGAGACCCAGTACTTC; CDR3: CASSEVNSRETQYF
size: few; J: TRBJ2-7; D: NA; V: TRBV19; DNA: TGTGCCAGTAGTACCCGGGACATCGCATCGGGCGAGCAGTACTTC; CDR3: CASSTRDIASGEQYF
size: NA; J: TRBJ2-5; D: TRBD1; V: TRBV18; DNA: TGTGCCAGCTCACCACCGAGGGGGCGGCAAGAAGAGACCCAGTACTTC; CDR3: CASSPPRGRQEETQYF
size: once; J: TRBJ2-7; D: TRBD2; V: TRBV9; DNA: TGTGCCAGCAGCGTAGGGCTAGCGGCCAGCGGGGAGCAGTACTTC; CDR3: CASSVGLAASGEQYF
size: NA; J: TRBJ1-2; D: NA; V: TRBV28; DNA: TGTGCCAGCAGTTTATGGGAAGGGGCGCAGGGAAATGGCTACACCTTC; CDR3: CASSLWEGAQGNGYTF
size: once; J: TRBJ1-2; D: TRBD1; V: TRBV19; DNA: TGTGCCAGTAGTAACAACAGGGGGCCCTATGGCTACACCTTC; CDR3: CASSNNRGPYGYTF